What follows is one T cell receptor beta chain and its context. Its antigen is unknown. The length of the CDR3 is 15 residues. Germline V lookup: CDR1 GTSNPN, CDR2 SVGIG (reference sequence). V was pared by 5 bases and J by 5 bases, with 14 bases of the junction left unmatched. Some clones are missing from TCRdb's copy, which holds only in-frame ones; the method was immunoSEQ multiplex PCR. The sample shows roughly 70,000 clones, around 96% of them seen only once. This sample is part of a study of cytomegalovirus exposure and HLA in healthy donors. Study-wide results and limits: Researchers catalogued under 200 TCR beta chains as cytomegalovirus-associated. Both high specificity and high sensitivity reportedly marked the classifier's diagnosis of cytomegalovirus status.

This TCR derives from a young woman in good health and CMV-seropositive. The chain has TRBV30 and TRBJ2-5, with 7 bases lining up with TRBD2. Specimen: PBMCs. CDR3 residues: CAWGRGIVSRETQYF. Here the CDR3 DNA reads TGTGCCTGGGGGCGGGGGATCGTCTCGCGGGAGACCCAGTACTTC. The full variable domain, rest sourced from reference TRBV30 and TRBJ2-5, is SQTIHQWPATLVQPVGSPLSLECTVEGTSNPNLYWYRQAAGRGLQLLFYSVGIGQISSEVPQNLSASRPQDRQFILSSKKLLLSDSGFYLCAWGRGIVSRETQYFGPGTRLLVL.